These 10 T cell receptor beta chains were sequenced from one sample in a study of blood T cell repertoires in COVID-19 (dated by TCRdb to the early 2020s). Receptor amplification or capture employed the immunoSEQ multiplex PCR assay. What TCRdb holds here is the immuneACCESS table cut down to in-frame rearrangements. Part of the clones is not present; checked against another copy, under half of the missing clones reflect an unresolved V gene, and the others are unexplained. This sample gives 150,000 to 200,000 clones in total; 82% of them show up just once. The top ten hold 7.8% of the sample. Sequencing input: peripheral blood. The source is a woman aged 55-69 years with COVID-19, enrolled during active disease.

The chain couples TRBV7-9 to TRBJ1-1, with a possible D match to TRBD1 (5 bases). Looked up from germline, CDR1 is SEHNR and CDR2 is FQNEAQ (reference sequence). The CDR3 runs 14 residues. The V and J ends lost 1 base and 3 bases respectively, with 9 bases between them. The CDR3 here is CASSLEGVYTEAFF. CDR3 sequence (DNA): TGTGCCAGCAGCTTAGAAGGGGTGTACACTGAAGCTTTCTTT.

The chain employs TRBV9 and TRBJ2-1; D is perhaps TRBD2 (7 bases). V was pared by 3 bases and J by 0 bases, with 13 bases between. This CDR3 is 16 amino acids long. CDR1 SGDLS and CDR2 YYNGEE come from the germline V gene. This CDR3 is CASSAPRGGSYNEQFF. CDR3 coding DNA: TGTGCCAGCAGCGCACCTAGGGGGGGCTCCTACAATGAGCAGTTCTTC. Complete variable domain (other parts from reference TRBV9 and TRBJ2-1): DSGVTQTPKHLITATGQRVTLRCSPRSGDLSVYWYQQSLDQGLQFLIQYYNGEERAKGNILERFSAQQFPDLHSELNLSSLELGDSALYFCASSAPRGGSYNEQFFGPGTRLTVL.

The chain carries TRBV5-5 and TRBJ1-4, with 9 positions matching TRBD1. The length of the CDR3 is 15 residues. Germline V CDR1 and CDR2: SGHKS, YYEKEE (reference sequence). V trimming: 7 bases; J trimming: 4 bases; junction bases outside the gene matches: 8. The CDR3 region has the DNA TGTGCCAGCTCTCGGACAGGGGACATTAATGAAAAACTGTTTTTT. Amino acids: CASSRTGDINEKLFF. The full variable domain, with the rest looked up from reference TRBV5-5 and TRBJ1-4, is DAGVTQSPTHLIKTRGQQVTLRCSPISGHKSVSWYQQVLGQGPQFIFQYYEKEERGRGNFPDRFSARQFPNYSSELNVNALLLGDSALYLCASSRTGDINEKLFFGSGTQLSVL.

This clone was detected only a few times. V usage is TRBV6-5 and J usage is TRBJ1-1, with a weak D call TRBD1 (5 bases). Looked up from germline, CDR1 is MNHEY and CDR2 is SVGAGI. The V end lost 7 bases, the J end lost 11 bases, and 17 bases lay between the germline ends. This CDR3 contains 12 residues. DNA for the CDR3: TGTGCCAGCACCTCAAGGGGCACGATGGCTTTCTTT. It is translated as CASTSRGTMAFF.

Written as DNA, the CDR3 is TGTGCCATCAGTGAGTCGTTGGTAGCGGGAGGAAGGGACAATGAGCAGTTCTTC. Its translation: CAISESLVAGGRDNEQFF. This sequence joins TRBV10-3 and TRBJ2-1, with 10 bases fitting TRBD2. This CDR3 has 18 residues. Germline-derived CDR1 and CDR2 are ENHRY and SYGVKD. V lost 0 bases and J lost 5; bases outside the gene matches: 10.

The J gene is TRBJ2-2, the V gene TRBV5-1; D unresolved. This CDR3 has 14 amino acids. Germline loops: CDR1 SGHRS, CDR2 YFSETQ. V was cut by 0 bases and J by 6 bases, with 9 bases left in between. Here the CDR3 DNA reads TGCGCCAGCAGCTTGGGAGGATCCCCCGGGGAGCTGTTTTTT. It translates to CASSLGGSPGELFF.

J is TRBJ2-5 and V is TRBV5-1; a possible D gene is TRBD2 (5 bases). Germline V gene sequence: CDR1 SGHRS, CDR2 YFSETQ. V dropped 2 bases and J dropped 5 bases, with 13 bases sitting between them. The CDR3 is made up of 14 amino acids. The CDR3 nucleotides are TGCGCCAGCAGCTTTGGGTCCGGGGAGGAGACCCAGTACTTC. Protein product: CASSFGSGEETQYF.

The V gene is TRBV5-1, the J gene TRBJ2-1, with 8 nucleotides matching TRBD1. The length of the CDR3 is 15 residues. Germline loops: CDR1 SGHRS, CDR2 YFSETQ. V was clipped by 4 bases and J by 2 bases; unmatched bases: 5. CDR3 sequence reads: CASSPTGAAYNEQFF. CDR3 DNA sequence: TGCGCCAGCAGCCCGACAGGGGCGGCCTACAATGAGCAGTTCTTC.

Turning to this clone: The same CDR3 is also encoded by other DNA sequences in this sample. V and J are TRBV19 and TRBJ1-1, with 9 bases identical to TRBD1. The germline V gene encodes CDR1 LNHDA and CDR2 SQIVND (reference sequence). The CDR3 totals 15 residues. V shed 3 bases and J 2 bases; nucleotides not matched to a gene: 4. The CDR3 DNA sequence: TGTGCCAGTAGTATTAACAGGGGGCTTAACACTGAAGCTTTCTTT. It is translated as CASSINRGLNTEAFF.

V is TRBV29-1 and J is TRBJ2-3, with TRBD2 identical over 9 bases. This CDR3 has 16 residues. In germline, CDR1 is SQVTM, CDR2 ANQGSEA. The V and J ends lost 2 bases and 9 bases, in that order; junction bases with no gene match: 15. The chain's CDR3 is CSVEWEREALSWTQYF. The CDR3 DNA follows: TGCAGCGTTGAATGGGAGCGGGAGGCCTTATCGTGGACGCAGTATTTT.